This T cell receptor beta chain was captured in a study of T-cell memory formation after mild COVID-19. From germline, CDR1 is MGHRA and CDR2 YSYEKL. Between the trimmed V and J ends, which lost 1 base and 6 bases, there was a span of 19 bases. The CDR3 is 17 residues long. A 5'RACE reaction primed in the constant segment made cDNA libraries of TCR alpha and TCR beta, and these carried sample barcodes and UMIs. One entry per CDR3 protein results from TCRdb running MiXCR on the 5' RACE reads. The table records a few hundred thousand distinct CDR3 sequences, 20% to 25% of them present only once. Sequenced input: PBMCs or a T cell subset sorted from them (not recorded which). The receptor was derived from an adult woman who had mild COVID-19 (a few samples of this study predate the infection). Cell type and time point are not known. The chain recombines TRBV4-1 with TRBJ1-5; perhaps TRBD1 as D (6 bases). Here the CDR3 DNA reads TGCGCCAGCAGCCAAGGACCGGGACACAGGGAGGGTCAGCCCCAGCATTTT. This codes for CASSQGPGHREGQPQHF.